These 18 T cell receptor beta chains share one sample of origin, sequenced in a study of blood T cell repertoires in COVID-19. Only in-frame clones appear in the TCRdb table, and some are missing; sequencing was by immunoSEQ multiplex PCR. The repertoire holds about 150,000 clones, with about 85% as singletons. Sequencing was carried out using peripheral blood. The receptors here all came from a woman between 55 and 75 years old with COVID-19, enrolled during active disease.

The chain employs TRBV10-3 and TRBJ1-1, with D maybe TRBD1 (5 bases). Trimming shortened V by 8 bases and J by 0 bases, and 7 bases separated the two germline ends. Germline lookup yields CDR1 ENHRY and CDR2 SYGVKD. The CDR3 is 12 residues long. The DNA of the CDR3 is TGTGCCATCGGGGGGATGAACACTGAAGCTTTCTTT. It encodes CAIGGMNTEAFF.

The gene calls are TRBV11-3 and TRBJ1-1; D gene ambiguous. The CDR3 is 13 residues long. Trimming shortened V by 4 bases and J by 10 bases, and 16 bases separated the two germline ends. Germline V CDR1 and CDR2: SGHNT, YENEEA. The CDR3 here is CASSSAGGRRAFF. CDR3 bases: TGTGCCAGCAGCTCAGCGGGCGGAAGGAGAGCTTTCTTT.

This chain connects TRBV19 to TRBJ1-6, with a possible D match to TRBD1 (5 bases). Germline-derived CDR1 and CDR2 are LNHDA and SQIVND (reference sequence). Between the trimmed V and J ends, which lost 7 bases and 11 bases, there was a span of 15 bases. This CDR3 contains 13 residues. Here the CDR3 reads CASTGTEGTPLHF. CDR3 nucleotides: TGTGCCAGTACCGGGACGGAGGGCACACCCCTCCACTTT.

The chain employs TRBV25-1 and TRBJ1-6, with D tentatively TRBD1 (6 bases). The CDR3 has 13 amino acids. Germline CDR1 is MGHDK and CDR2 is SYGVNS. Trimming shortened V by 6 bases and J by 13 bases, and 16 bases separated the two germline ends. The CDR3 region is CASSLAGAGPLHF. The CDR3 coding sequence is TGTGCCAGCAGCCTAGCAGGGGCTGGGCCCCTCCACTTT.

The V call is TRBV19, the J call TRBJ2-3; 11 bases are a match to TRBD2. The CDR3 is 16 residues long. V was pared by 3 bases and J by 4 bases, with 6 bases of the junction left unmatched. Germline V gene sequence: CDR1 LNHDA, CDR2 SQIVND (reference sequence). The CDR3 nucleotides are TGTGCCAGTAGTATCCTTAGCGGGAGGGCCGCAGATACGCAGTATTTT. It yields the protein CASSILSGRAADTQYF.

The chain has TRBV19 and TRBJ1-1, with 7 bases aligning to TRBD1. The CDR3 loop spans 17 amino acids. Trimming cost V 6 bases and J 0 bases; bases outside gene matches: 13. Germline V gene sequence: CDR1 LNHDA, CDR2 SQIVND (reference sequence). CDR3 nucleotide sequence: TGTGCCAGTAGCCTCACCCGACAGGGTGGGATGAACACTGAAGCTTTCTTT. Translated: CASSLTRQGGMNTEAFF.

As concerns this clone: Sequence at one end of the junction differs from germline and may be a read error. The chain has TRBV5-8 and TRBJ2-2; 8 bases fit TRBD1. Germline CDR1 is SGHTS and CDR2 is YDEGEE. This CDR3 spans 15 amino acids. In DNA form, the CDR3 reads TGTGCCAGCAGCTTGGCCGGCAGGGGGCCCGGCGAGCTGTTTTTT. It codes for CASSLAGRGPGELFF.

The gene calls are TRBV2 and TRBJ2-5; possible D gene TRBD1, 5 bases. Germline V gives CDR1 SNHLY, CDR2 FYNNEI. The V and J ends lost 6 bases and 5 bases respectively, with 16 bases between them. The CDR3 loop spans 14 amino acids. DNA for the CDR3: TGTGCCAGCAGAGGGTGGACGACAGCCGAGACCCAGTACTTC. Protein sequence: CASRGWTTAETQYF.

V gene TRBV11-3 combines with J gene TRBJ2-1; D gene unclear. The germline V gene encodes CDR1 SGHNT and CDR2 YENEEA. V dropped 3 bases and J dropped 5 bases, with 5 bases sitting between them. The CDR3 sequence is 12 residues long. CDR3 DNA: TGTGCCAGCAGCTTTAGTGACAATGAGCAGTTCTTC. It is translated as CASSFSDNEQFF.

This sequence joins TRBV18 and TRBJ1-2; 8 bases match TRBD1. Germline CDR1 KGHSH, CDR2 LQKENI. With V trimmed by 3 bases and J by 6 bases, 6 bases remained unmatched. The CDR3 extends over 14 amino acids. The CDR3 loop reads CASSPDRVSHGYTF. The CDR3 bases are TGTGCCAGCTCACCGGACAGGGTTTCTCATGGCTACACCTTC.

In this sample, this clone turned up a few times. The CDR3 DNA is TGTGCCAGCAGCTTGGTAGAGGGGAGGAACGAGCAGTACTTC. This gives the protein CASSLVEGRNEQYF. This sequence joins TRBV5-5 and TRBJ2-7, with D tentatively TRBD2 (6 bases). The CDR3 has 14 residues. V dropped 0 bases and J dropped 5 bases, with 12 bases sitting between them. Germline CDR1 SGHKS, CDR2 YYEKEE (reference sequence). The full variable domain, rest sourced from reference TRBV5-5 and TRBJ2-7, is DAGVTQSPTHLIKTRGQQVTLRCSPISGHKSVSWYQQVLGQGPQFIFQYYEKEERGRGNFPDRFSARQFPNYSSELNVNALLLGDSALYLCASSLVEGRNEQYFGPGTRLTVT.

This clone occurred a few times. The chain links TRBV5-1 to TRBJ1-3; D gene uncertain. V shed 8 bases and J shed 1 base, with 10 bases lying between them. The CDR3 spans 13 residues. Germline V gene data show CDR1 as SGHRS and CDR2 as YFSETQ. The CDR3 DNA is TGCGCCAGTTCTGAGGGATCTGGAAACACCATATATTTT. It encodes CASSEGSGNTIYF. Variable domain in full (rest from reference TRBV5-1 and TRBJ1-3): KAGVTQTPRYLIKTRGQQVTLSCSPISGHRSVSWYQQTPGQGLQFLFEYFSETQRNKGNFPGRFSGRQFSNSRSEMNVSTLELGDSALYLCASSEGSGNTIYFGEGSWLTVV.

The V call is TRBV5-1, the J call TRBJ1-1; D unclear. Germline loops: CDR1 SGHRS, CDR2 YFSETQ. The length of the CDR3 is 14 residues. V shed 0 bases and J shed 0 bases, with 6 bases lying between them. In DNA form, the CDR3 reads TGCGCCAGCAGCTTGGGGAGCCTGAACACTGAAGCTTTCTTT. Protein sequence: CASSLGSLNTEAFF. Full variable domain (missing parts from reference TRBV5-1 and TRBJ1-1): KAGVTQTPRYLIKTRGQQVTLSCSPISGHRSVSWYQQTPGQGLQFLFEYFSETQRNKGNFPGRFSGRQFSNSRSEMNVSTLELGDSALYLCASSLGSLNTEAFFGQGTRLTVV.

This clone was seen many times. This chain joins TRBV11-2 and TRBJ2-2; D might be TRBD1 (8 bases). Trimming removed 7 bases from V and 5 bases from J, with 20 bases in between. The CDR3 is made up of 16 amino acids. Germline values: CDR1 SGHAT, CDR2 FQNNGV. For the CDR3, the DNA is TGTGCCAGCACCTTTCTTACAGGGGGAGGGACCGGGGAGCTGTTTTTT. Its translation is CASTFLTGGGTGELFF.

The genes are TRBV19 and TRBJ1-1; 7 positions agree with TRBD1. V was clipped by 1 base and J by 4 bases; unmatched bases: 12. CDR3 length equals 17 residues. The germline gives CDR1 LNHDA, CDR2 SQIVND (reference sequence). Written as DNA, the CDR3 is TGTGCCAGTAGTATAGGGTGGAGGAGACAGGGTAGCACTGAAGCTTTCTTT. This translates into CASSIGWRRQGSTEAFF.

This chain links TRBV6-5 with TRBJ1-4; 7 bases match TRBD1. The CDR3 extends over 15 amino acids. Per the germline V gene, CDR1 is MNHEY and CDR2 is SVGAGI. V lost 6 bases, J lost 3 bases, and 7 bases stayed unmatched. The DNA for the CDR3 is TGTGCCAGCAGGGAGCTGGGACAGTCTAATGAAAAACTGTTTTTT. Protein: CASRELGQSNEKLFF.

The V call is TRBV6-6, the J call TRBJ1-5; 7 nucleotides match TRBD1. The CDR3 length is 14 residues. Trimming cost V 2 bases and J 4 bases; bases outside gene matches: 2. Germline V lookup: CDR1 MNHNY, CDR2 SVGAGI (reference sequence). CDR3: CASSYPQGNQPQHF. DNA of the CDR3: TGTGCCAGCAGTTACCCACAGGGGAATCAGCCCCAGCATTTT.

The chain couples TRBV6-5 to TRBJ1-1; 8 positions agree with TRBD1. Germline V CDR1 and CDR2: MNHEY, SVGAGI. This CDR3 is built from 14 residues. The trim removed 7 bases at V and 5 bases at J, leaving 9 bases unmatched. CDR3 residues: CASNNGQGWTEAFF. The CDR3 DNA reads TGTGCCAGCAACAATGGACAGGGATGGACTGAAGCTTTCTTT.